The 23 T cell receptor beta chains below come from one sample, sequenced in a study of blood T cells in healthy people across ages (dated by TCRdb to about 2015). Library construction relied on 5' RACE. The data were produced on an Illumina HiSeq 2500. A second PCR of roughly 6 to 12 cycles was run with a J-beta primer mix and a sample-barcoded 5' primer. TCRdb itself trimmed the public reads at Q25 with fastp, ran MiXCR and retained productive beta chains. Rows are unified per CDR3 protein, each entry keeping the most common DNA and genes. The sample table lists 650,000 to 1,000,000 distinct CDR3 sequences, more than 35% of them with a count of one. 15% to 20% of the sample comes from the top ten. The sequencing sample was made of blood. Every receptor here comes from a man older than 75 in good health.

This chain connects TRBV6-5 to TRBJ2-2; unclear D gene. The CDR3 runs to 14 residues. Germline lookup yields CDR1 MNHEY and CDR2 SVGAGI. Between the trimmed V and J ends, which lost 0 bases and 6 bases, there was a span of 8 bases. The CDR3 DNA reads TGTGCCAGCAGTTACTCGACATGGGCCGGGGAGCTGTTTTTT. It is translated as CASSYSTWAGELFF.

As regards this clonotype: The germline gene is not matched at one end of the junction; a read error may be the cause. The rearrangement links TRBV7-9 to TRBJ1-2; TRBD1 matches 7 bases. The CDR3 length is 13 residues. Germline values: CDR1 SEHNR, CDR2 FQNEAQ (reference sequence). Here the CDR3 DNA reads TGTACCAGCAGCTTAGCTACAGGGGTTGGCTACACCTTC. Protein: CTSSLATGVGYTF.

At least ten counts were recorded for this clonotype. J is TRBJ1-2 and V is TRBV7-2; D possibly corresponds to TRBD1 (5 bases). The CDR3 is 15 residues long. The germline V gene has CDR1 SGHTA and CDR2 FQGNSA. V shed 0 bases and J shed 4 bases, with 12 bases lying between them. The CDR3 DNA is TGTGCCAGCAGCTTAGCCTTCGGGACCGGCTATGGCTACACCTTC. It encodes CASSLAFGTGYGYTF.

The V gene is TRBV4-3, the J gene TRBJ2-4, with a weak D call TRBD2 (5 bases). The V end was cut by 1 base, the J end by 13 bases, with 17 bases between. Germline CDR1 LGHNA, CDR2 YSLEER. The CDR3 length is 14 residues. The DNA of the CDR3 is TGCGCCAGCAGCCAAGGCCTAGCCCCGACGGGGCAGTACTTC. Its translation is CASSQGLAPTGQYF.

The V call is TRBV6-1, the J call TRBJ2-1, with 10 bases lining up with TRBD2. J gave up 7 bases and V 7 bases, and 7 bases lay outside the gene matches. Germline V gene data show CDR1 as MNHNS and CDR2 as SASEGT. The CDR3 spans 14 residues. The CDR3 nucleotides read TGTGCCAGCAAACCTAGCGGGAGAGGGAATGAGCAGTTCTTC. This sequence encodes CASKPSGRGNEQFF.

This clonotype has a handful of counts. The CDR3: CSARDGRGGWRSDEQFF. The CDR3 DNA is TGCAGTGCTAGAGATGGGAGGGGGGGTTGGCGTTCCGATGAGCAGTTCTTC. This chain uses TRBV20-1 with TRBJ2-1; maybe TRBD2 (7 bases). Germline CDR1 reads DFQATT; CDR2 reads SNEGSKA (reference sequence). Trimming stripped 0 bases from V and 8 bases from J, with 23 bases between. The CDR3 extends over 17 amino acids.

The rearrangement uses TRBV10-3 and TRBJ2-6, with 7 bases lining up with TRBD1. Germline lookup yields CDR1 ENHRY and CDR2 SYGVKD. This CDR3 contains 18 residues. V lost 3 bases to trimming and J lost 0 bases; unmatched junction nucleotides: 8. In DNA form, the CDR3 reads TGTGCCATCAGTGACCGGGACAGAAGCCCCTCTGGGGCCAACGTCCTGACTTTC. Translating gives CAISDRDRSPSGANVLTF.

In its sample, this clonotype was seen once. The chain uses TRBV7-6 and TRBJ2-2; D might be TRBD1 or TRBD2, each matching 6 bases. Trimming left V 1 base short and J 2 bases short, with 8 bases between. Germline lookup yields CDR1 SGHVS and CDR2 FNYEAQ. The CDR3 has 15 amino acids. CDR3 residues: CASSLDGGNTGELFF. The DNA for the CDR3 is TGTGCCAGCAGCTTAGACGGGGGCAACACCGGGGAGCTGTTTTTT.

This clonotype has just a few counts. The V call is TRBV6-6, the J call TRBJ2-3, with 7 nucleotides matching TRBD1. This CDR3 is built from 15 residues. Per the germline V gene, CDR1 is MNHNY and CDR2 is SVGAGI (reference sequence). Trimming removed 2 bases from V and 2 bases from J; junction bases left unmatched: 4. CDR3 residues: CASSYGKGATDTQYF. The CDR3 DNA sequence: TGTGCCAGCAGTTACGGAAAGGGGGCCACAGATACGCAGTATTTT.

To note about this clonotype: This could be a read error, since a much larger clone is one nucleotide away. The chain is built from TRBV12-3 or TRBV12-4 and TRBJ2-7; D gene uncertain. Trimming pared 0 bases from V and 3 bases from J, leaving 12 bases between. The length of the CDR3 is 15 residues. CDR3 DNA: TGTGCCAGCAGTTTAGCGGGGTTGGGAAGCTACGAGCAGTACTTC. Amino acid sequence: CASSLAGLGSYEQYF.

The chain joins TRBV7-9 to TRBJ2-5, with D hard to call. V was trimmed by 6 bases and J by 1 base, leaving 15 bases between them. Germline CDR1 reads SEHNR; CDR2 reads FQNEAQ (reference sequence). This CDR3 comprises 15 residues. The CDR3 region has the DNA TGTGCCAGCAGTCGGAGTCAGTGGCCCCAAGAGACCCAGTACTTC. Translated, it gives CASSRSQWPQETQYF.

This clonotype has ten or more counts. The chain is built from TRBV7-2 and TRBJ2-7, with no clear D. Germline V gene data show CDR1 as SGHTA and CDR2 as FQGNSA. V lost 5 bases and J lost 1, with 9 bases in between. The CDR3 is 13 residues long. In nucleotides, the CDR3 is TGTGCCAGCAGCGACGCCGGGTCCTACGAGCAGTACTTC. Protein: CASSDAGSYEQYF.

The chain is built from TRBV5-5 and TRBJ1-2; no firm D call. V was cut by 4 bases and J by 2 bases, with 9 bases left in between. Germline CDR1 SGHKS, CDR2 YYEKEE (reference sequence). CDR3 length equals 13 residues. CDR3 sequence (DNA): TGTGCCAGCAGCGAGCAGGAAAACTATGGCTACACCTTC. Encoded protein: CASSEQENYGYTF.

The rearrangement joins TRBV20-1 to TRBJ2-7; D remains ambiguous. V dropped 0 bases and J dropped 1 base, with 10 bases sitting between them. Germline V lookup: CDR1 DFQATT, CDR2 SNEGSKA (reference sequence). The CDR3 spans 14 residues. Here the CDR3 DNA reads TGCAGTGCTAGAGATTTTGTGAGGTCCTACGAGCAGTACTTC. Amino acids: CSARDFVRSYEQYF.

V gene TRBV12-3 or TRBV12-4 combines with J gene TRBJ2-7; 7 bases match TRBD2. J lost 6 bases, V lost 3 bases, and 8 bases had no gene match. This CDR3 comprises 14 residues. The CDR3 loop is CASSFRLAASEQYF. CDR3 nucleotides: TGTGCCAGCAGTTTCCGCCTAGCGGCAAGCGAGCAGTACTTC.

The rearrangement joins TRBV24-1 to TRBJ2-2, with 7 positions matching TRBD1. Germline CDR1 and CDR2: KGHDR and SFDVKD. This CDR3 region has 13 residues. Trimming removed 7 bases from V and 5 bases from J; junction bases left unmatched: 3. CDR3 in amino acids: CATSPQGTGELFF. DNA for the CDR3: TGTGCCACCAGCCCACAGGGGACCGGGGAGCTGTTTTTT.

The chain is built from TRBV12-3 or TRBV12-4 and TRBJ1-2; 12 nucleotides line up with TRBD1. V shed 4 bases, J shed 2 bases, and the junction held 2 bases outside the gene matches. There are 15 residues in the CDR3. The CDR3 region has the DNA TGTGCCAGCAGTTCGGGGACAGGGGGCAACTATGGCTACACCTTC. Translating it yields CASSSGTGGNYGYTF.

This clonotype was seen repeatedly, ten times or more. The rearrangement uses TRBV29-1 and TRBJ1-2; TRBD1 matches 8 bases. The CDR3 extends over 14 amino acids. CDR1 is SQVTM, CDR2 ANQGSEA, per germline. Trimming took 7 bases from V and 6 from J; bases not matched to a gene: 13. The CDR3 spells CSALPWTGNHGYTF. The CDR3 DNA is TGCAGCGCCCTCCCCTGGACAGGGAACCATGGCTACACCTTC.

This clonotype showed up just once. V is TRBV20-1 and J is TRBJ2-5; 8 nucleotides align to TRBD2. Germline values: CDR1 DFQATT, CDR2 SNEGSKA (reference sequence). The CDR3 is made up of 14 amino acids. The trim removed 1 base at V and 11 bases at J, leaving 12 bases unmatched. The CDR3 loop reads CSARGARAGDEQYF. The CDR3 DNA is TGCAGTGCTAGAGGGGCGAGAGCGGGAGATGAGCAGTACTTC.

This chain uses TRBV12-3 or TRBV12-4 with TRBJ2-3; D gene uncertain. CDR3 length: 13 residues. V lost 6 bases, J lost 3 bases, and 10 bases lay in between. CDR3 in amino acids: CASSITVTDTQYF. Here the CDR3 DNA reads TGTGCCAGCAGCATCACGGTAACAGATACGCAGTATTTT.

This clonotype was seen once. The rearrangement joins TRBV25-1 to TRBJ2-1; D gene uncertain. Trimming shortened V by 0 bases and J by 4 bases, and 4 bases separated the two germline ends. The CDR3 runs to 13 residues. Germline V gene lookup returns CDR1 MGHDK and CDR2 SYGVNS. Here the CDR3 DNA reads TGTGCCAGCAGTGAATATGCGTACAATGAGCAGTTCTTC. Its protein product is CASSEYAYNEQFF.

V and J are TRBV3-1 and TRBJ2-1; tentatively, D is TRBD2 (6 bases). Per germline, CDR1 LGHDT and CDR2 YNNKEL (reference sequence). The CDR3 consists of 12 residues. Between the trimmed V and J ends, which lost 3 bases and 11 bases, there was a span of 11 bases. The CDR3 reads CASSQGDFQQFF. The CDR3 nucleotides are TGTGCCAGCAGCCAGGGGGACTTTCAGCAGTTCTTC.

This clonotype was recorded a few times. The chain couples TRBV21-1 to TRBJ2-1; the table's D call TRBD2 went unverified against the DNA. TRBV21-1 is a pseudogene. This CDR3 spans 16 amino acids. The CDR3, as DNA: TGTGCCAGCACCAACTCCAGAGGGCCCGCCTTTTATGAGCAGTTCTTC. Residues: CASTNSRGPAFYEQFF.